This record looks at one T cell receptor beta chain sequence and its context. Source study methods: Estimation of nucleated cell counts was performed using reference gene primer amplification. Sequencing was performed with immunoSEQ multiplex PCR; in TCRdb, only in-frame clones are kept and a portion is missing. V, J and clone size derive from that table, while D and trimming were established from the DNA sequence. The sample has about 240,000 clones, approximately 78% seen once. Per germline, CDR1 ENHRY and CDR2 SYGVKD. J lost 3 bases, V lost 7 bases, and 6 bases had no gene match. The CDR3 is made up of 15 amino acids. The data derive from a study of blood T cell repertoires in COVID-19. About the study: Acute-phase and convalescent COVID-19 samples originated in the United States, Italy and Spain. The cDNA or gDNA used as material had been derived from T cells, B-cell-depleted T cells, or PBMCs.

V and J are TRBV10-3 and TRBJ1-1, with 12 bases fitting TRBD1. The sequenced sample consisted of peripheral blood. This clonotype originated in a woman aged 18-29 years with acute or convalescent COVID-19. The CDR3 sequence is CAIMPGTGGYTEAFF. The CDR3, as DNA: TGTGCCATCATGCCCGGGACAGGGGGCTACACTGAAGCTTTCTTT.